A selection of T cell receptor beta chains follows, all from one sample in a study of T cell changes during pregnancy in multiple sclerosis. Here immunoSEQ multiplex PCR was the method, and the copy in TCRdb shows in-frame clones only, minus some. The sample holds 43,000 or so clones; roughly 91% are singletons and the top ten take 1.4% to 1.5%. Sequences were obtained from PBMCs (not recorded whether the cells were cultured). These receptors were obtained from a female donor with multiple sclerosis, enrolled in a pregnancy study. CDR3s include the opening cysteine and the closing phenylalanine or tryptophan. A D gene is named only where the DNA matches it firmly. Clone size is given for some rows only: seen once, a few or many times, or a class if the clone is expanded.

V: TRBV7-2; size: -; D: -; J: TRBJ2-1; CDR3: CASSLESGAYNEQFF; DNA: TGTGCCAGCAGCTTAGAGTCAGGCGCCTACAATGAGCAGTTCTTC
V: TRBV11-2; size: -; D: -; J: TRBJ2-5; CDR3: CASSLAGWKTQYF; DNA: TGTGCCAGCAGCTTAGCAGGGTGGAAGACCCAGTACTTC
V: TRBV5-1; size: -; D: -; J: TRBJ2-3; CDR3: CASSLGAVSTDTQYF; DNA: TGCGCCAGCAGCTTGGGGGCGGTAAGCACAGATACGCAGTATTTT
V: TRBV7-6; size: -; D: -; J: TRBJ2-7; CDR3: CASSLSSASYEQYF; DNA: TGTGCCAGCAGCTTAAGCTCGGCCTCCTACGAGCAGTACTTC
V: TRBV6-5; size: -; D: TRBD1; J: TRBJ2-7; CDR3: CASSLGGQGSSYEQYF; DNA: TGTGCCAGCAGTTTGGGGGGACAGGGATCCTCCTACGAGCAGTACTTC
V: TRBV4-1; size: -; D: -; J: TRBJ2-1; CDR3: CASSQEGGAAYNEQFF; DNA: TGCGCCAGCAGCCAAGAAGGAGGAGCGGCCTACAATGAGCAGTTCTTC
V: TRBV11-2; size: once; D: TRBD2; J: TRBJ2-3; CDR3: CASSLPQREFTDTQYF; DNA: TGTGCCAGCAGCTTACCCCAGCGGGAGTTCACAGATACGCAGTATTTT
V: TRBV4-2; size: few; D: -; J: TRBJ2-4; CDR3: CASSQGLGRDIQYF; DNA: TGTGCCAGCAGCCAAGGCCTAGGTCGCGACATTCAGTACTTC
V: TRBV4-1; size: -; D: TRBD2; J: TRBJ2-2; CDR3: CASSQASGGGELFF; DNA: TGCGCCAGCAGCCAAGCCTCGGGGGGCGGGGAGCTGTTTTTT
V: TRBV30; size: -; D: -; J: TRBJ1-2; CDR3: CAWIGANYGYTF; DNA: TGTGCCTGGATAGGGGCGAACTATGGCTACACCTTC
V: TRBV5-1; size: -; D: -; J: TRBJ1-1; CDR3: CASSLGHTEAFF; DNA: TGCGCCAGCAGCTTAGGACACACTGAAGCTTTCTTT
V: TRBV2; size: -; D: TRBD1; J: TRBJ2-7; CDR3: CASSPPPIWTGLDEQYF; DNA: TGTGCCAGCAGCCCCCCTCCGATCTGGACAGGGTTGGACGAGCAGTACTTC
V: TRBV6-5; size: -; D: TRBD2; J: TRBJ2-7; CDR3: CASSSPSGHSYEQYF; DNA: TGTGCCAGCAGTTCTCCTAGCGGACATTCCTACGAGCAGTACTTC
V: TRBV11-2; size: -; D: -; J: TRBJ1-1; CDR3: CASSLDTATEAFF; DNA: TGTGCCAGCAGCTTAGACACAGCCACTGAAGCTTTCTTT
V: TRBV6-1; size: -; D: -; J: TRBJ1-2; CDR3: CASSEVVGTYGYTF; DNA: TGTGCCAGCAGTGAAGTGGTGGGGACCTATGGCTACACCTTC
V: TRBV7-9; size: -; D: TRBD1; J: TRBJ1-5; CDR3: CASSLGTGFDQPQHF; DNA: TGTGCCAGCAGCTTAGGGACAGGATTTGATCAGCCCCAGCATTTT
V: TRBV2; size: -; D: -; J: TRBJ1-1; CDR3: CASSLGRLLTEAFF; DNA: TGTGCCAGCAGTTTGGGCAGATTGCTCACTGAAGCTTTCTTT
V: TRBV5-3; size: once; D: TRBD2; J: TRBJ2-7; CDR3: CASYPSGRKQYEQYF; DNA: TGTGCCAGTTACCCTAGCGGGAGGAAACAGTACGAGCAGTACTTC
V: TRBV7-2; size: -; D: -; J: TRBJ2-7; CDR3: CASSPRPTGQYF; DNA: TGTGCCAGCAGCCCCCGCCCGACGGGGCAGTACTTC
V: TRBV7-7; size: -; D: TRBD1; J: TRBJ2-2; CDR3: CASRGLTGELFF; DNA: TGTGCTAGCAGGGGGTTGACCGGGGAGCTGTTTTTT
V: TRBV4-1; size: -; D: -; J: TRBJ1-5; CDR3: CASSLSDNVYLPQHF; DNA: TGCGCCAGCAGCCTCAGCGACAATGTCTATCTACCCCAGCATTTT
V: TRBV7-9; size: -; D: TRBD1; J: TRBJ1-4; CDR3: CASSLPNRGLSANEKLFF; DNA: TGTGCCAGCAGCCTACCGAACAGGGGGCTTTCGGCTAATGAAAAACTGTTTTTT
V: TRBV29-1; size: -; D: -; J: TRBJ1-2; CDR3: CSAAAVYGYTF; DNA: TGCAGCGCCGCGGCCGTCTATGGCTACACCTTC
V: TRBV6-1; size: -; D: TRBD2; J: TRBJ2-1; CDR3: CASSEPGLAGASEMFF; DNA: TGTGCCAGCAGTGAACCGGGACTAGCGGGAGCCAGTGAGATGTTCTTC
V: TRBV6-5; size: -; D: -; J: TRBJ2-7; CDR3: CASSYSVDPYEQYF; DNA: TGTGCCAGCAGTTACTCGGTGGACCCCTACGAGCAGTACTTC
V: TRBV4-3; size: once; D: TRBD1; J: TRBJ2-7; CDR3: CASSEAGGGMDEQYF; DNA: TGCGCCAGCAGTGAAGCAGGGGGCGGAATGGACGAGCAGTACTTC
V: TRBV27; size: -; D: -; J: TRBJ1-4; CDR3: CASSLAGSGGKLFF; DNA: TGTGCCAGCAGTTTAGCAGGGTCGGGCGGGAAACTGTTTTTT
V: TRBV5-1; size: -; D: TRBD2; J: TRBJ2-2; CDR3: CASSLGLADTGELFF; DNA: TGCGCCAGCAGCTTGGGACTAGCGGACACCGGGGAGCTGTTTTTT
V: TRBV2; size: -; D: -; J: TRBJ1-5; CDR3: CASREGRLNQPQHF; DNA: TGTGCCAGCAGGGAGGGACGGCTTAATCAGCCCCAGCATTTT
V: TRBV11-2; size: -; D: -; J: TRBJ1-4; CDR3: CASSLGGKGNEKLFF; DNA: TGTGCCAGCAGCTTAGGGGGCAAGGGTAACGAAAAACTGTTTTTT
V: TRBV7-7; size: -; D: TRBD2; J: TRBJ2-1; CDR3: CASSRGSGGEQFF; DNA: TGTGCTAGCAGCCGAGGGTCGGGGGGTGAGCAGTTCTTC
V: TRBV5-1; size: -; D: -; J: TRBJ2-4; CDR3: CASSLDVPSQNIQYF; DNA: TGCGCCAGCAGCTTGGACGTCCCGTCACAAAACATTCAGTACTTC
V: TRBV18; size: -; D: TRBD2; J: TRBJ2-1; CDR3: CASSPKGLAVDNEQFF; DNA: TGTGCCAGCTCACCGAAGGGCCTAGCGGTTGACAATGAGCAGTTCTTC
V: TRBV5-6; size: -; D: TRBD1; J: TRBJ1-1; CDR3: CASSSDRGLSTEAFF; DNA: TGTGCCAGCAGCTCGGACAGGGGGCTGAGTACTGAAGCTTTCTTT
V: TRBV9; size: -; D: TRBD2; J: TRBJ2-7; CDR3: CASSVSGKGEQYF; DNA: TGTGCCAGCAGCGTTAGCGGGAAGGGCGAGCAGTACTTC
V: TRBV19; size: -; D: -; J: TRBJ2-7; CDR3: CASSIQGFVYEQYF; DNA: TGTGCCAGTAGTATCCAGGGGTTCGTCTACGAGCAGTACTTC
V: TRBV5-1; size: once; D: -; J: TRBJ2-7; CDR3: CASSPGLPLSYEQYF; DNA: TGCGCCAGCAGTCCGGGACTGCCCCTCAGCTACGAGCAGTACTTC
V: TRBV4-1; size: -; D: TRBD2; J: TRBJ2-7; CDR3: CASRRTSGRVSEQYF; DNA: TGCGCCAGCAGACGAACTAGCGGGAGGGTCTCCGAGCAGTACTTC
V: TRBV6-1; size: -; D: TRBD1; J: TRBJ1-2; CDR3: CASSEGTGNGYTF; DNA: TGTGCCAGCAGTGAAGGGACAGGAAATGGCTACACCTTC
V: TRBV30; size: once; D: -; J: TRBJ2-7; CDR3: CAWKPQEFREPSYEQYF; DNA: TGTGCCTGGAAACCACAAGAATTCCGGGAGCCCTCCTACGAGCAGTACTTC
V: TRBV19; size: once; D: TRBD1; J: TRBJ1-5; CDR3: CASRGQGGPQHF; DNA: TGTGCCAGTAGGGGACAGGGTGGGCCCCAGCATTTT
V: TRBV18; size: -; D: -; J: TRBJ2-7; CDR3: CASSSGTGEGSYEQYF; DNA: TGTGCCAGCTCATCGGGCACAGGGGAGGGGTCCTACGAGCAGTACTTC
V: TRBV10-3; size: -; D: TRBD1; J: TRBJ2-2; CDR3: CATRTGDETGELFF; DNA: TGTGCCACCCGAACAGGGGACGAGACCGGGGAGCTGTTTTTT
V: TRBV6-4; size: -; D: -; J: TRBJ1-5; CDR3: CASSEIGGAGQPQHF; DNA: TGTGCCAGCAGTGAGATAGGAGGGGCGGGTCAGCCCCAGCATTTT
V: TRBV10-1; size: -; D: -; J: TRBJ2-3; CDR3: CASSSATLTDTQYF; DNA: TGCGCCAGCAGTTCGGCCACCCTCACAGATACGCAGTATTTT
V: TRBV21-1; size: -; D: -; J: TRBJ1-5; CDR3: CASSRPGAIGNQPQHF; DNA: TGTGCCAGCAGCAGGCCAGGGGCGATTGGCAATCAGCCCCAGCATTTT
V: TRBV21-1; size: once; D: -; J: TRBJ2-1; CDR3: CASRLAGYNEQFF; DNA: TGTGCCAGCCGACTAGCGGGGTACAATGAGCAGTTCTTC
V: TRBV4-1; size: -; D: -; J: TRBJ1-2; CDR3: CASSQDESYGYTF; DNA: TGCGCCAGCAGCCAAGATGAGAGCTATGGCTACACCTTC
V: TRBV29-1; size: -; D: -; J: TRBJ2-3; CDR3: CSAEGWTSTDTQYF; DNA: TGCAGCGCTGAGGGCTGGACGAGCACAGATACGCAGTATTTT
V: TRBV10-2; size: -; D: TRBD2; J: TRBJ2-3; CDR3: CASREPGLAGGPSTQYF; DNA: TGCGCCAGCAGGGAACCGGGACTAGCGGGAGGGCCCTCGACGCAGTATTTT
V: TRBV19; size: -; D: TRBD1; J: TRBJ1-5; CDR3: CASSTINRGLGQPQHF; DNA: TGTGCCAGTAGTACGATTAACAGGGGACTGGGACAGCCCCAGCATTTT
V: TRBV6-1; size: medium-sized; D: -; J: TRBJ1-2; CDR3: CASSEASRGPAYGYTF; DNA: TGTGCCAGCAGTGAAGCGTCCCGGGGGCCCGCTTATGGCTACACCTTC
V: TRBV20-1; size: -; D: -; J: TRBJ1-1; CDR3: CSPGGDTEAFF; DNA: TGCAGCCCCGGGGGGGACACTGAAGCTTTCTTT